This is a list of T cell receptor beta chains from one sample in a study of cytomegalovirus exposure and HLA in healthy donors. Here immunoSEQ multiplex PCR was the method, and the copy in TCRdb shows in-frame clones only, minus some. The table shows roughly 89,000 clones, with about three quarters occurring only once. The sequenced sample was PBMCs. The source is a young man in good health and CMV-seropositive. CDR3s include the opening cysteine and the closing phenylalanine or tryptophan. The D gene is left open where the match is weak. Clone size is not always given. Where it is, it says once, few, many or a class for expanded clones.

clone_size,v_call,d_call,j_call,cdr3_nt,cdr3_aa
-,TRBV4-2,TRBD2,TRBJ2-1,TGTGCCAGCAGCCAAGCGACGGGGGGACCACGGCGTAGGAATGAGCAGTTCTTC,CASSQATGGPRRRNEQFF
-,TRBV27,TRBD2,TRBJ2-2,TGTGCCAGCAGTCCCCGACTAGCGGGGGGTGTGAACACCGGGGAGCTGTTTTTT,CASSPRLAGGVNTGELFF
-,TRBV19,TRBD1,TRBJ1-5,TGTGCCAGTGCCCAAGGACAGGGGGCGAAGCAGCCCCAGCATTTT,CASAQGQGAKQPQHF
few,TRBV5-1,TRBD1,TRBJ2-1,TGCGCCAGCAGCTTGGGCACGACAGGGTTCGGTGAGCAGTTCTTC,CASSLGTTGFGEQFF
-,TRBV30,TRBD1,TRBJ1-6,TGTGCCTGGGCGGGACAGGGGGTTTCACCCCTCCACTTT,CAWAGQGVSPLHF
-,TRBV15,TRBD1,TRBJ2-5,TGTGCCACCAGCAGCGGACAGGTCCAAGAGACCCAGTACTTC,CATSSGQVQETQYF
few,TRBV14,TRBD1,TRBJ1-1,TGTGCCAGCAGCCAAGGGGGGACAGGCCTCCAAGCTTTCTTT,CASSQGGTGLQAFF
once,TRBV25-1,TRBD2,TRBJ2-1,TGTGCCAGCAGTGGATTCGGGACTAGCGTGGGGAATGAGCAGTTCTTC,CASSGFGTSVGNEQFF
-,TRBV9,TRBD2,TRBJ2-3,TGTGCCAGCAGCGTAGCTTGGGGACTACAAACAGATACGCAGTATTTT,CASSVAWGLQTDTQYF
-,TRBV28,TRBD1,TRBJ1-2,TGTGCCAGCAGTTCCTCAGGTGGGGCAGGGGGTAAAGTAGGCTATGGCTACACCTTC,CASSSSGGAGGKVGYGYTF
-,TRBV19,TRBD1,TRBJ2-6,TGTGCCAGTAGACCCGGGACAGGGGACCCTGGGGCCAACGTCCTGACTTTC,CASRPGTGDPGANVLTF
few,TRBV5-6,-,TRBJ2-7,TGTGCCAGCAGCCCCGGAGGGACCCTATACGAGCAGTACTTC,CASSPGGTLYEQYF
-,TRBV25-1,-,TRBJ1-1,TGTGCCAGCAGTGAATATATTGAGGGCTCTAGAGCTTTCTTT,CASSEYIEGSRAFF
-,TRBV4-2,TRBD2,TRBJ2-5,TGTGCCAGCAGCCAAGCTATAGCGGGGGGGCAGGAGACCCAGTACTTC,CASSQAIAGGQETQYF
-,TRBV19,-,TRBJ2-7,TGTGCCAGTAGTGCGGGCGTATGGGAGCAGTACTTC,CASSAGVWEQYF
-,TRBV5-1,TRBD1,TRBJ1-2,TGCGCCAGCAGCGCCAGACAGGGCTTGGATGGCTACACCTTC,CASSARQGLDGYTF
-,TRBV27,-,TRBJ1-1,TGTGCCAGCAGTTTCAGGGGTATTGACACTGAAGCTTTCTTT,CASSFRGIDTEAFF
-,TRBV28,TRBD1,TRBJ2-7,TGTGCCAGCAGTTTCCCCGGGACAGCCACCTACGAGCAGTACTTC,CASSFPGTATYEQYF
-,TRBV28,-,TRBJ1-2,TGTGCCAGCACACCGCCACGGGGGGGCCTAGCCTTC,CASTPPRGGLAF
-,TRBV18,TRBD1,TRBJ1-6,TGCGCCAGCTCACCGACAGGGGGCGAATATAATTCACCCCTCCACTTT,CASSPTGGEYNSPLHF
few,TRBV28,-,TRBJ1-2,TGTGCCAGCAGCCCCCGACGGGGGATTAACTATGGCTACACCTTC,CASSPRRGINYGYTF
-,TRBV6-5,-,TRBJ2-1,TGTGCCAGCAGTTACTTTGGACAGATAAATGAGCAGTTCTTC,CASSYFGQINEQFF
-,TRBV7-9,TRBD1,TRBJ2-7,TGTGCCAGCAGCTTAGTCCGAGACAGGGGGGACGAGCAGTACTTC,CASSLVRDRGDEQYF
-,TRBV28,TRBD1,TRBJ1-5,TGTGCCAGCAGTAAGGACAGGGGCGGTCAGCCCCAGCATTTT,CASSKDRGGQPQHF
-,TRBV29-1,TRBD1,TRBJ1-2,TGCAGCACCACCCGGGACAGTAACTATGGCTACACCTTC,CSTTRDSNYGYTF
-,TRBV7-6,TRBD2,TRBJ2-5,TGTGCCAGCAGTTCGACTAGCGGGGGGGCCGCGACCCAGTACTTC,CASSSTSGGAATQYF
-,TRBV4-1,-,TRBJ2-3,TGCGCCAGCAGCCAAGTGGCAGGTAGCACAGATACGCAGTATTTT,CASSQVAGSTDTQYF
-,TRBV7-9,TRBD1,TRBJ2-2,TGTGCCAGCAGCGCGGGTGGCCGGGACAGGGGAACCGGGGAGCTGTTTTTT,CASSAGGRDRGTGELFF
-,TRBV2,-,TRBJ1-4,TGTGCCAGCAGTGAAGGCAGGTCTTATGAAAAACTGTTTTTT,CASSEGRSYEKLFF
-,TRBV27,-,TRBJ2-7,TGTGCCAGCAGTTCACTCGTAGGGGACTCTTCCTACGAGCAGTACTTC,CASSSLVGDSSYEQYF
-,TRBV29-1,-,TRBJ1-2,TGCAGCGTTCGCGGCAGCTATGGCTACACCTTC,CSVRGSYGYTF
-,TRBV27,TRBD1,TRBJ1-5,TGTGCCAGCAGTTACGACCGGGACAGCATCCATAGCAATCAGCCCCAGCATTTT,CASSYDRDSIHSNQPQHF
few,TRBV7-8,TRBD2,TRBJ2-3,TGTGCCAGCAGCGAGAATTTAGCGGGGGGCACAGATACGCAGTATTTT,CASSENLAGGTDTQYF
-,TRBV11-2,TRBD1,TRBJ2-7,TGTGCCAGCAGCCCCCAATCCGGACAGGGACTGGAGCAGTACTTC,CASSPQSGQGLEQYF
-,TRBV5-1,-,TRBJ2-3,TGCGCCAGCAGCTTGGTTGCGGGGATTGATACGCAGTATTTT,CASSLVAGIDTQYF
few,TRBV7-3,TRBD1,TRBJ2-3,TGTGCCAGCAGCCAGATGAAAGGGACAGGGGGACCGGTCCCAGATACGCAGTATTTT,CASSQMKGTGGPVPDTQYF
-,TRBV5-5,TRBD1,TRBJ1-2,TGTGCCAGCAGCCATATTACCAGGGGGGACTATGGCTACACCTTC,CASSHITRGDYGYTF
-,TRBV6-6,TRBD2,TRBJ2-3,TGTGCCAGCAGTTATCACCCTGCGGGGGGCGATACGCAGTATTTT,CASSYHPAGGDTQYF
-,TRBV4-3,TRBD2,TRBJ2-3,TGCGCCAGCAGCCAAGGAGTAGCGGGGGGGCCCCCAGATACGCAGTATTTT,CASSQGVAGGPPDTQYF
-,TRBV5-1,-,TRBJ2-1,TGCGCCAGCAGCTTTGAGTACAATGAGCAGTTCTTC,CASSFEYNEQFF
-,TRBV7-6,-,TRBJ1-3,TGTGCCAGCAGCAGCTTAAATTGGGAGGTGGGCGGAAACACCATATATTTT,CASSSLNWEVGGNTIYF
once,TRBV27,TRBD1,TRBJ2-5,TGTGCCAGCAGTTTATTTGGGACAGGGTCTCTCAAGGCCCAAGAGACCCAGTACTTC,CASSLFGTGSLKAQETQYF
-,TRBV6-4,-,TRBJ2-1,TGTGCCCAATCAAGCACCATTCCCTACAATGAGCAGTTCTTC,CAQSSTIPYNEQFF
once,TRBV5-6,-,TRBJ2-3,TGTGCCAGCAGCTTTCCCGGGGGTGGCACAGATACGCAGTATTTT,CASSFPGGGTDTQYF
few,TRBV29-1,TRBD1,TRBJ1-4,TGCAGCGTCCCTAAACAGGGGAAACTGTTTTTT,CSVPKQGKLFF
few,TRBV5-1,TRBD1,TRBJ1-1,TGCGCCAGCAGCACGGGACAGAACGAAGCTTTCTTT,CASSTGQNEAFF
-,TRBV5-6,-,TRBJ1-5,TGTGCCAGCAGCCTAAGGACAGGCAATCAGCCCCAGCATTTT,CASSLRTGNQPQHF
-,TRBV2,TRBD2,TRBJ2-3,TGTGCCAGCAGTGAATGGGATAGCGGGGAAGGTTTGGATACGCAGTATTTT,CASSEWDSGEGLDTQYF
-,TRBV19,TRBD1,TRBJ1-3,TGTGCCAGTAGTATAGGCGGGACAGTCTCTGGAAACACCATATATTTT,CASSIGGTVSGNTIYF
-,TRBV7-9,-,TRBJ2-1,TGTGCCAGCAGCCCCACCCCGGGACACCACAATGAGCAGTTCTTC,CASSPTPGHHNEQFF
-,TRBV11-1,-,TRBJ2-1,TGTGCCAGCAGCACGGACAAGAGCTCCTACAATGAGCAGTTCTTC,CASSTDKSSYNEQFF
-,TRBV7-9,TRBD2,TRBJ2-5,TGTGCCAGCAGCTTAAGGAGCGGGGGGGTCCAAGAGACCCAGTACTTC,CASSLRSGGVQETQYF
-,TRBV11-2,-,TRBJ1-4,TGTGCCAGCAGCGTACTAAATAGGGCAGGGGATGAAAAACTGTTTTTT,CASSVLNRAGDEKLFF
-,TRBV5-1,-,TRBJ1-2,TGCGCCAGCAACCCGGGGATAGGGTGGTACTATGGCTACACCTTC,CASNPGIGWYYGYTF
-,TRBV5-1,TRBD2,TRBJ2-5,TGCGCCAGCAGCTACTCTAGCGGGGAGGGGACCCAGTACTTC,CASSYSSGEGTQYF
-,TRBV7-2,-,TRBJ1-5,TGTGCCAGCAGCTTAGAGGCAGGGGGCAATCAGCCCCAGCATTTT,CASSLEAGGNQPQHF
-,TRBV7-3,TRBD1,TRBJ2-1,TGTGCCAGCAGCTTAAAGGGTGGCCTGGACAGGAGCTCCTACAATGAGCAGTTCTTC,CASSLKGGLDRSSYNEQFF